The clone carrying this T cell receptor beta chain was detected ten times or more. Its antigen is unidentified. This sample is part of a study of T-cell reconstitution after alpha-beta-depleted transplantation in children. This sample's TCRbeta library carried unique molecular identifier barcodes. TCRdb re-called the PCR reads with MiXCR, one entry per CDR3 protein. Altogether hundreds of thousands of distinct CDR3 sequences are present, roughly a tenth being singletons, with the ten largest covering approximately 28%. Study-wide points: Several hundred expanded graft clones reportedly gave rise to the alpha-beta T cells present about two months after transplant. A year post-transplant, T-cell counts and diversity derived mostly from newly produced T cells. For some patients, TCRbeta diversity was high at day 60 because of recipient T cells and thymic progenitors that survived.

This TCR derives from a child younger than two with acute myeloid leukemia, due to receive a stem cell transplant. The material was PBMCs, obtained before TCRalphabeta/CD19-depleted stem cell transplant.

As DNA, the CDR3 is TGTGCCAGCAGCCAGGCGCTATCCTCCTACAATGAGCAGTTCTTC. Translation: CASSQALSSYNEQFF. V and J are TRBV7-8 and TRBJ2-1; D is uncertain. Germline CDR1 reads SGHVS; CDR2 reads FQNEAQ. This CDR3 contains 15 residues. The V and J ends lost 5 bases and 0 bases respectively, with 11 bases between them.